This TCR beta chain emerged from a study of blood T cell repertoires in COVID-19. Study at large: Acute and convalescent COVID-19 specimens originated in the United States, Italy and Spain.

At least ten counts were recorded for this clone. The data were produced by immunoSEQ multiplex PCR, yet TCRdb's version contains in-frame clones alone and is incomplete. This sample has approximately 220,000 clones, with roughly 89% found just once. Everyone who took part was about 18 to 90 years old, and they came from 24 US areas. Cohorts were based on clinical histories the participants reported. Sequencing input: PBMCs or T cells enriched from blood (not recorded which). The origin of this receptor is a woman in her 40s who had recovered from COVID-19.

The CDR3 is CASSLGQGSGNTIYF. CDR3 in DNA: TGTGCCAGCAGTTTAGGACAGGGCTCTGGAAACACCATATATTTT. V and J are TRBV28 and TRBJ1-3; 8 bases align to TRBD1. Germline V CDR1 and CDR2: MDHEN, SYDVKM. Unmatched junction bases numbered 0, after V lost 2 bases and J lost 0 bases. This CDR3 contains 15 residues.